These T cell receptor beta chains were read from a single sample in a study of T-cell memory formation after mild COVID-19. MiXCR was run by TCRdb on the 5' RACE reads, yielding one entry per CDR3 protein. This table holds about 240,000 distinct CDR3 sequences, approximately 9% found once. Sample: PBMCs or a T cell subset sorted from them (not recorded which). The source is a young man who had mild COVID-19 (a few samples of this study predate the infection). Cell type and time point are not known. Both conserved end residues are part of each CDR3. Each record gives: D gene, J gene, clone size, V gene, CDR3 protein, CDR3 DNA. The D gene is left open where the match is weak. A clone size is listed for some rows: how often the clone was seen (once, few, many), or a class if it is expanded.

D: TRBD1
J: TRBJ2-7
size: few
V: TRBV27
CDR3: CASRLDRGREQYF
DNA: TGTGCCAGCAGGCTGGACAGGGGGCGAGAGCAGTACTTC

D: NA
J: TRBJ2-7
size: few
V: TRBV29-1
CDR3: CSATGLPYEQYF
DNA: TGCAGCGCCACAGGGCTCCCCTACGAGCAGTACTTC

D: NA
J: TRBJ1-1
size: NA
V: TRBV18
CDR3: CASSPNGMGVGTEAFF
DNA: TGTGCCAGCTCACCCAACGGAATGGGAGTGGGCACTGAAGCTTTCTTT

D: TRBD2
J: TRBJ2-1
size: NA
V: TRBV5-1
CDR3: CASSLVAGGENEQFF
DNA: TGCGCCAGCAGCTTGGTTGCGGGGGGGGAGAATGAGCAGTTCTTC

D: TRBD2
J: TRBJ2-1
size: NA
V: TRBV5-1
CDR3: CASGAGGRYNEQFF
DNA: TGCGCCAGTGGAGCGGGGGGGCGATACAATGAGCAGTTCTTC

D: NA
J: TRBJ1-1
size: few
V: TRBV6-5
CDR3: CASRQGYTEAFF
DNA: TGTGCCAGCAGGCAGGGGTACACTGAAGCTTTCTTT

D: NA
J: TRBJ1-5
size: many
V: TRBV5-1
CDR3: CASSLSAAVHGQPQHF
DNA: TGCGCCAGCAGCTTATCGGCAGCCGTTCATGGTCAGCCCCAGCATTTT

D: TRBD1
J: TRBJ1-2
size: NA
V: TRBV24-1
CDR3: CATSEGGQGNYGYTF
DNA: TGTGCCACCAGTGAAGGCGGACAGGGAAATTATGGCTACACCTTC

D: TRBD2
J: TRBJ2-1
size: few
V: TRBV4-3
CDR3: CASSQGSGGAREQFF
DNA: TGCGCCAGCAGCCAAGGGAGCGGGGGGGCCAGGGAGCAGTTCTTC

D: NA
J: TRBJ1-2
size: NA
V: TRBV18
CDR3: CASSRQDNYGYTF
DNA: TGTGCCAGCTCACGCCAGGATAACTATGGCTACACCTTC

D: NA
J: TRBJ1-1
size: NA
V: TRBV6-2/TRBV6-3
CDR3: CASSMGGVGTEAFF
DNA: TGTGCCAGCAGTATGGGAGGGGTAGGCACTGAAGCTTTCTTT

D: NA
J: TRBJ2-4
size: few
V: TRBV20-1
CDR3: CSARVETKNIQYF
DNA: TGCAGTGCTAGAGTGGAAACCAAAAACATTCAGTACTTC

D: TRBD2
J: TRBJ2-3
size: many
V: TRBV24-1
CDR3: CATSDFGTSGGLTDTQYF
DNA: TGTGCCACCAGTGATTTTGGGACTAGCGGGGGCCTCACAGATACGCAGTATTTT

D: TRBD1
J: TRBJ2-5
size: few
V: TRBV5-1
CDR3: CASSYRQGTGETQYF
DNA: TGCGCCAGCAGCTACCGACAGGGGACTGGGGAGACCCAGTACTTC

D: NA
J: TRBJ2-6
size: NA
V: TRBV20-1
CDR3: CSASRSSGANVLTF
DNA: TGCAGTGCTAGTAGATCCTCTGGGGCCAACGTCCTGACTTTC

D: NA
J: TRBJ2-6
size: NA
V: TRBV5-1
CDR3: CASSFFGEAGANVLTF
DNA: TGCGCCAGCAGCTTCTTCGGTGAGGCTGGGGCCAACGTCCTGACTTTC

D: NA
J: TRBJ1-1
size: NA
V: TRBV7-9
CDR3: CASSWTEATEAFF
DNA: TGTGCCAGCAGCTGGACAGAAGCCACTGAAGCTTTCTTT

D: NA
J: TRBJ2-1
size: many
V: TRBV9
CDR3: CASSVGQGRDNEQFF
DNA: TGTGCCAGCAGCGTAGGCCAGGGACGAGACAATGAGCAGTTCTTC

D: NA
J: TRBJ1-1
size: NA
V: TRBV12-3/TRBV12-4
CDR3: CASTSEYGRNTEAFF
DNA: TGTGCCAGCACGTCCGAGTATGGAAGGAACACTGAAGCTTTCTTT

D: TRBD2
J: TRBJ2-5
size: many
V: TRBV4-3
CDR3: CASSPQGLAGNGETQYF
DNA: TGCGCCAGCAGCCCACAAGGACTAGCGGGGAATGGGGAGACCCAGTACTTC

D: NA
J: TRBJ2-5
size: NA
V: TRBV21-1
CDR3: CASSKVFLAGRGTLYF
DNA: TGTGCCAGCAGCAAGGTTTTCCTAGCGGGGAGGGGGACCCTGTACTTC

D: NA
J: TRBJ1-2
size: NA
V: TRBV12-3/TRBV12-4
CDR3: CASSLSNGYGYTF
DNA: TGTGCCAGCAGTTTAAGTAACGGATATGGCTACACCTTC

D: NA
J: TRBJ1-1
size: NA
V: TRBV5-6
CDR3: CASRGVGRREDTEAFF
DNA: TGTGCCAGCAGAGGAGTGGGGCGGAGGGAGGACACTGAAGCTTTCTTT

D: NA
J: TRBJ2-3
size: few
V: TRBV27
CDR3: CASRRGFNTDTQYF
DNA: TGTGCCAGCAGAAGGGGATTTAACACAGATACGCAGTATTTT

D: TRBD1
J: TRBJ2-3
size: few
V: TRBV29-1
CDR3: CSVTGQGKLTDTQYF
DNA: TGCAGCGTTACTGGACAGGGCAAACTCACAGATACGCAGTATTTT